The source of this T cell receptor beta chain is a study of spatial heterogeneity in lung cancer. Turning to the study itself: Sequences of the beta chain were consistently detected in greater numbers than alpha-chain sequences. Study-wide results and limits: Expanded intratumoral alpha and beta TCR counts tracked tumor mutation counts.

TCRdb re-analysed the 5' RACE reads in MiXCR, keeping a single row per CDR3 protein. In the table there are some 20,000 distinct CDR3 sequences, around 6.5% of which are singletons. Trimming stripped 7 bases from V and 0 bases from J, with 8 bases between. Germline V lookup: CDR1 SGHRS, CDR2 YFSETQ. The CDR3 is 12 residues long. Time point described: sample taken at primary tumor resection. This clonotype appeared many times. Its matching antigen is unknown. The input for sequencing was lung tumor tissue, taken at surgery. V usage is TRBV5-1 and J usage is TRBJ2-7; D is unresolved. The clonotype comes from a female donor with early-stage non-small cell lung cancer. CDR3 loop: CASGISSYEQYF. For the CDR3, the DNA is TGCGCCAGCGGGATAAGCTCCTACGAGCAGTACTTC.